This TCR beta chain is drawn from a study of graft-versus-host responses after intestinal transplantation. Study background: As for transplant type, recipients had multivisceral, liver-intestinal, or isolated intestinal grafts. All of the recipients had induction that used anti-thymocyte globulin, then tacrolimus and steroids for approximately 3 years.

With respect to this clone: Its cognate antigen is unknown.

The repertoire was sequenced with immunoSEQ multiplex PCR; TCRdb's copy has only in-frame clones and lacks some. The data show some 90,000 clones, around nine tenths seen once. Regarding the study as a whole: GvH clones were found in recipient marrow; some appeared first in ileum or blood.

Germline CDR1 SGHAT, CDR2 FQNNGV. After removal of 4 bases from V and 2 bases from J, the junction contained 8 bases not matched to a gene. This CDR3 comprises 17 residues. This chain links TRBV11-2 with TRBJ2-3; TRBD2 agrees at 11 bases. This clonotype was sampled from a human donor who received an intestinal transplant. The sequencing here drew on unstimulated CD8+ T cells sorted from spleen or lymph node cells, taken before intestinal transplant. In DNA, the CDR3 is TGTGCCAGCAGCTCAACGGGACTAGCGGTTCCCACAGATACGCAGTATTTT. The encoded protein is CASSSTGLAVPTDTQYF. Full variable domain (outside the CDR3, taken from reference TRBV11-2 and TRBJ2-3): EAGVAQSPRYKIIEKRQSVAFWCNPISGHATLYWYQQILGQGPKLLIQFQNNGVVDDSQLPKDRFSAERLKGVDSTLKIQPAKLEDSAVYLCASSSTGLAVPTDTQYFGPGTRLTVL.